The clone carrying this T cell receptor beta chain showed up just a few times. Its antigen is not known. Unique molecular identifiers (one per individual cDNA molecule) were attached. Via MiXCR, TCRdb re-called the 5' RACE reads, giving one row per CDR3 protein. Counted here are roughly 65,000 distinct CDR3 sequences, around 9.9% occurring once; the ten biggest clones make up around 6.4%. This entry is derived from a study of early T cells in non-severe SARS-CoV-2 infection. Study overall: The authors sequenced bulk RNA from unsorted whole blood, leaving chains unpaired. The study's findings and limits: Anti-spike CD8 responses were favored in VDJdb matching, and private and CD4 specificities were missed.

V was shortened by 1 base and J by 2 bases, with 13 bases between the two germline ends. The CDR3 extends over 16 amino acids. CDR1 and CDR2 (germline): LGHNA, YSLEER. The clonotype comes from an adult who was a healthcare worker with PCR-confirmed SARS-CoV-2 infection or an uninfected control (not recorded which). The sample comprised whole blood. V usage is TRBV4-3 and J usage is TRBJ2-3; tentatively, D is TRBD1 (5 bases). The chain's CDR3 is CASSQAGIGATDTQYF. CDR3 DNA: TGCGCCAGCAGCCAAGCCGGTATTGGGGCCACAGATACGCAGTATTTT.